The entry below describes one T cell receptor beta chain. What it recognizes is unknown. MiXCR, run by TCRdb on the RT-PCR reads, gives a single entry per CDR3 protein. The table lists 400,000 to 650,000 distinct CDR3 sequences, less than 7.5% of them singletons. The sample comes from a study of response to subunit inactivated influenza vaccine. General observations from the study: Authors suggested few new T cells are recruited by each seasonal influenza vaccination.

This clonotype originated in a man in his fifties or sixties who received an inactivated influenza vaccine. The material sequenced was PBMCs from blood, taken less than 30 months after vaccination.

The CDR3 spells CASKGQGATQAFF. CDR3 bases: TGTGCCAGCAAGGGACAGGGGGCGACCCAAGCTTTCTTT. The chain is built from TRBV2 and TRBJ1-1; 12 nucleotides line up with TRBD1. This CDR3 has 13 amino acids. The germline V gene encodes CDR1 SNHLY and CDR2 FYNNEI. Trimming removed 7 bases from V and 9 bases from J; junction bases left unmatched: 6.